This passage covers 21 T cell receptor beta chains from one sample sequenced in a study of identical twins. In TCRdb, the 5' RACE reads were re-called with MiXCR into one record per CDR3 protein. The table records 1.5 million to 2 million distinct CDR3 sequences, about 32% of them present only once. The sequenced sample consisted of cord blood. The receptors were gathered from a newborn girl in good health.

The chain couples TRBV20-1 to TRBJ2-7; the match to TRBD2 covers 9 bases. In germline, CDR1 is DFQATT, CDR2 SNEGSKA (reference sequence). The CDR3 sequence is 15 residues long. Unmatched junction bases numbered 15, after V lost 5 bases and J lost 7 bases. As DNA, the CDR3 is TGCAGTGCTGCCCTTAGCGGGGGACCCTACAATGAGCAGTACTTC. Its protein product is CSAALSGGPYNEQYF.

The chain has TRBV20-1 and TRBJ1-2, with a tentative D call TRBD1 (6 bases). Germline-derived CDR1 and CDR2 are DFQATT and SNEGSKA (reference sequence). The CDR3 spans 14 residues. V was clipped by 4 bases and J by 0 bases, with 12 bases between them. DNA for the CDR3: TGCAGTGCTATTAAGGGGGGGGCTAACTATGGCTACACCTTC. It specifies CSAIKGGANYGYTF.

The rearrangement uses TRBV3-1 and TRBJ1-1, with D possibly being TRBD1 (5 bases). This CDR3 has 16 residues. V lost 1 base and J lost 1, with 13 bases in between. Per the germline V gene, CDR1 is LGHDT and CDR2 is YNNKEL (reference sequence). CDR3 bases: TGTGCCAGCAGCCAAGGGGACCTGCTGGGGAACACTGAAGCTTTCTTT. This encodes CASSQGDLLGNTEAFF.

Ten or more counts support this clonotype. J is TRBJ2-4 and V is TRBV5-1; D is perhaps TRBD2 (5 bases). V lost 0 bases and J 0 bases, leaving 13 bases between the germline ends. The CDR3 spans 17 residues. From germline, CDR1 is SGHRS and CDR2 YFSETQ. The CDR3 bases are TGCGCCAGCAGCTTGGCCGCCGGGGTTGGAGCCAAAAACATTCAGTACTTC. Translating it yields CASSLAAGVGAKNIQYF.

The genes are TRBV6-1 and TRBJ2-7, with D tentatively TRBD2 (5 bases). The CDR3 is made up of 15 amino acids. Germline loops: CDR1 MNHNS, CDR2 SASEGT. With 8 bases removed from V and 3 bases from J, the gap between germline ends came to 20 bases. The CDR3 nucleotides read TGTGCCAGCTCCGAGGGCGGAGGAGTCGGCTACGAGCAGTACTTC. It translates to CASSEGGGVGYEQYF.

The chain joins TRBV28 to TRBJ2-1; TRBD2 matches 10 bases. Germline V gene sequence: CDR1 MDHEN, CDR2 SYDVKM. The CDR3 runs 17 residues. V lost 2 bases and J lost 7; bases outside the gene matches: 11. The DNA of the CDR3 is TGTGCCAGCAGTTTAAGCCCTATAGCGGGAGGTTGGAATGAGCAGTTCTTC. This encodes CASSLSPIAGGWNEQFF.

The chain combines TRBV5-1 with TRBJ2-4; the match to TRBD2 covers 8 bases. The length of the CDR3 is 15 residues. With V trimmed by 4 bases and J by 13 bases, 16 bases remained unmatched. Germline CDR1 is SGHRS and CDR2 is YFSETQ. The CDR3 protein is CASSTLAGKQEAQYF. CDR3 coding DNA: TGCGCCAGCAGCACCTTAGCGGGAAAGCAAGAGGCCCAGTACTTC.

Only a few counts were recorded for this clonotype. The chain has TRBV2 and TRBJ2-3; maybe TRBD2 (5 bases). Germline values: CDR1 SNHLY, CDR2 FYNNEI. V dropped 9 bases and J dropped 2 bases, with 18 bases sitting between them. This CDR3 has 15 amino acids. CDR3 amino acids: CARQEGHTHTDTQYF. CDR3 DNA: TGTGCCAGGCAAGAGGGCCACACACACACAGATACGCAGTATTTT.

V gene TRBV7-9 combines with J gene TRBJ2-7; a possible D gene is TRBD1 (5 bases). V was pared by 6 bases and J by 0 bases, with 6 bases between. The CDR3 extends over 12 amino acids. In germline, CDR1 is SEHNR, CDR2 FQNEAQ (reference sequence). The CDR3 loop is CASRTDSYEQYF. The CDR3 DNA reads as TGTGCCAGCAGGACAGACTCCTACGAGCAGTACTTC.

The chain recombines TRBV5-1 with TRBJ2-5, with 10 bases lining up with TRBD2. The J call could be wrong; TRBJ2-7 is a better fit for the DNA end. Germline V gene data show CDR1 as SGHRS and CDR2 as YFSETQ. This CDR3 is built from 13 residues. CDR3 nucleotides: TGCGCCAGCAGCTTAGCGGGAGGGGTCGAGCAGTACTTC. It codes for CASSLAGGVEQYF.

The chain combines TRBV4-2 with TRBJ2-7; TRBD2 matches at 11 bases. This CDR3 has 17 residues. Trimming removed 1 base from V and 7 bases from J; junction bases left unmatched: 12. Germline V gene data show CDR1 as LGHNA and CDR2 as YNFKEQ. CDR3 in amino acids: CASSQASGRFTYNEQYF. In DNA form, the CDR3 reads TGTGCCAGCAGCCAAGCTAGCGGGAGGTTTACCTACAATGAGCAGTACTTC.

This clonotype was seen more than once but under ten times. This sequence joins TRBV27 and TRBJ2-3, with 11 bases that match TRBD2. Germline CDR1 MNHEY, CDR2 SMNVEV (reference sequence). V dropped 7 bases and J dropped 6; count of bases not matched to a gene: 6. The CDR3 has 14 residues. CDR3 residues: CASKTSGSGDTQYF. The CDR3 nucleotides are TGTGCCAGCAAAACTAGCGGGAGTGGGGATACGCAGTATTTT.

The rearrangement links TRBV20-1 to TRBJ2-3; 12 bases are a match to TRBD2. The CDR3 is 17 amino acids. With V trimmed by 0 bases and J by 2 bases, 6 bases remained unmatched. Germline V gives CDR1 DFQATT, CDR2 SNEGSKA (reference sequence). CDR3 protein: CSARDHLAGGPTDTQYF. In DNA form, the CDR3 reads TGCAGTGCTAGAGATCATCTAGCGGGGGGGCCCACAGATACGCAGTATTTT.

The V gene is TRBV11-2, the J gene TRBJ1-2; unclear D gene. Looked up from germline, CDR1 is SGHAT and CDR2 is FQNNGV. The CDR3 consists of 14 residues. Deletions cut 1 base from V and 4 bases from J, with 10 bases between. The CDR3 DNA reads as TGTGCCAGCAGCTTAGTCCCGGGGATCTATGGCTACACCTTC. Protein: CASSLVPGIYGYTF.

As to this clonotype: A clone one base away is much larger, so this may be a read error. V is TRBV11-2 and J is TRBJ2-4; TRBD1 aligns across 7 bases. The CDR3 has 17 residues. Losses at the gene ends were 5 bases for V and 1 base for J; bases not matched to a gene: 11. Germline values: CDR1 SGHAT, CDR2 FQNNGV. The CDR3 coding sequence is TGTGCCAGCAGCACCCGCAGACAGGGCAGGGCCAAAAACATTCAGTACTTC. It encodes CASSTRRQGRAKNIQYF.

J is TRBJ2-3 and V is TRBV5-6; unclear D gene. The V gene's germline CDR1 is SGHDT and CDR2 YYEEEE. V was clipped by 0 bases and J by 4 bases, with 12 bases between them. The CDR3 length is 15 residues. The CDR3 coding sequence is TGTGCCAGCAGCTTGGATCCGGGCTATTCAGATACGCAGTATTTT. Translation: CASSLDPGYSDTQYF.

This clonotype has a handful of counts. CDR3 protein: CSARAGSVYEQYF. The DNA of the CDR3 is TGCAGTGCTAGAGCGGGGTCAGTCTACGAGCAGTACTTC. The chain joins TRBV20-1 to TRBJ2-7; D might be TRBD2 (5 bases). Germline CDR1 reads DFQATT; CDR2 reads SNEGSKA (reference sequence). With 1 base removed from V and 3 bases from J, the gap between germline ends came to 10 bases. The CDR3 runs 13 residues.

This clonotype was detected only a few times. The chain employs TRBV5-1 and TRBJ2-3; D uncertain. V dropped 6 bases and J dropped 4 bases, with 12 bases sitting between them. CDR3 size: 13 residues. Germline CDR1 reads SGHRS; CDR2 reads YFSETQ. The CDR3 DNA is TGCGCCAGCAAGATGGGTGGGTCAGATACGCAGTATTTT. This gives the protein CASKMGGSDTQYF.

This clonotype appeared once. This clone may be a read error of a much larger clone one base away. The V gene is TRBV28, the J gene TRBJ2-7; 10 positions agree with TRBD2. Germline CDR1 reads MDHEN; CDR2 reads SYDVKM. This CDR3 has 16 residues. The junction had 10 bases not matched to a gene; V was cut back by 3 bases and J by 5 bases. CDR3 nucleotides: TGTGCCAGCAGTTTGAGGGGACTAGCGCTCAGCCACGAGCAGTACTTC. Translated: CASSLRGLALSHEQYF.

This chain connects TRBV20-1 to TRBJ1-2; possibly TRBD1 for D (5 bases). V lost 5 bases, J lost 4 bases, and 11 bases lay in between. Germline values: CDR1 DFQATT, CDR2 SNEGSKA (reference sequence). The CDR3 runs 12 residues. CDR3 in amino acids: CSAPSGVYGYTF. In DNA form, the CDR3 reads TGCAGTGCTCCCTCGGGGGTCTATGGCTACACCTTC.

This clonotype occurred a few times. The rearrangement links TRBV4-2 to TRBJ2-4, with no clear D. Trimming shortened V by 1 base and J by 0 bases, and 10 bases separated the two germline ends. CDR3 length equals 16 residues. Germline CDR1 LGHNA, CDR2 YNFKEQ. The CDR3 loop reads CASSQVDRLAKNIQYF. The CDR3 DNA follows: TGTGCCAGCAGCCAAGTCGATCGGTTAGCCAAAAACATTCAGTACTTC.